These 13 T cell receptor beta chains originate from one sample sequenced in a study of post-analysis software for immune sequencing data. Study results and limitations: Included in a set of about five TRBV segments more frequent in patients than controls were TRBV5-6, TRBV5-1 and TRBV20-1.

Their target antigens are unknown. Prepared libraries of TCR beta cDNA carried unique molecular identifiers. TCRdb re-derived calls from the PCR reads in MiXCR, one entry per CDR3 protein. The data contain roughly 580,000 distinct CDR3 sequences, roughly 46% of them singletons. The sequenced sample consisted of blood. Receptors were obtained from a girl between 5 and 17 years old with multiple sclerosis.

This clonotype has only a few counts. At one end, the junction sequence differs from germline, possibly due to a read error. The chain links TRBV7-7 to TRBJ2-5, with a tentative D call TRBD1 (7 bases). This CDR3 is built from 16 residues. Germline CDR1 SSHAT, CDR2 FNYEAQ (reference sequence). The CDR3 DNA is TGTGCTAGCAGCTTGGGCAGGGGGGTACGCCAAGAGACCCAGTACTTC. Residues: CASSLGRGVRQETQYF.

On this clonotype: This may arise from a read error, as a much more abundant clone is one base away. This chain uses TRBV29-1 with TRBJ1-1; D call uncertain. This CDR3 is 12 amino acids long. CDR1 is SQVTM and CDR2 is ANQGSEA in the germline V gene. With 6 bases removed from V and 5 bases from J, the gap between germline ends came to 13 bases. Here the CDR3 reads CSVYDWGTEAFF. CDR3 bases: TGCAGCGTCTACGACTGGGGTACTGAAGCTTTCTTT.

This chain connects TRBV20-1 to TRBJ1-1; no reliable D call. Trimming stripped 0 bases from V and 1 base from J, with 9 bases between. This CDR3 has 14 amino acids. The germline V gene encodes CDR1 DFQATT and CDR2 SNEGSKA (reference sequence). The CDR3 DNA sequence: TGCAGTGCTAGAGATCTCGGGAGGAACACTGAAGCTTTCTTT. Residues: CSARDLGRNTEAFF.

The V gene is TRBV12-3 or TRBV12-4, the J gene TRBJ2-7, with 11 bases that match TRBD2. The length of the CDR3 is 16 residues. V was clipped by 6 bases and J by 0 bases; unmatched bases: 7. CDR3 sequence (DNA): TGTGCCAGCAGACCCGGACTAGCGGGTTTCTCCTACGAGCAGTACTTC. Protein sequence: CASRPGLAGFSYEQYF.

In its sample, this clonotype was seen a few times. J is TRBJ1-1 and V is TRBV12-3 or TRBV12-4; D remains ambiguous. This CDR3 spans 12 amino acids. The V gene lost 6 bases and the J gene lost 0 bases, with 5 bases spanning the gap. The CDR3 DNA follows: TGTGCCAGCAGAACTCTGAACACTGAAGCTTTCTTT. It encodes CASRTLNTEAFF.

This chain uses TRBV11-2 with TRBJ2-5; D is unresolved. Germline assignment: CDR1 SGHAT and CDR2 FQNNGV. The length of the CDR3 is 14 residues. V dropped 5 bases and J dropped 1 base, with 11 bases sitting between them. This CDR3 is CASSPRTVQETQYF. Written as DNA, the CDR3 is TGTGCCAGCAGCCCACGGACGGTCCAAGAGACCCAGTACTTC.

In its sample, this clonotype was seen a few times. The gene calls are TRBV27 and TRBJ1-2; 9 bases agree with TRBD1. Germline assignment: CDR1 MNHEY and CDR2 SMNVEV (reference sequence). The ends lost 6 bases at V and 1 base at J; junction bases unmatched: 9. This CDR3 region has 16 residues. CDR3 loop: CASSEGQGPLNYGYTF. As DNA, the CDR3 is TGTGCCAGCAGCGAGGGACAGGGCCCTCTTAACTATGGCTACACCTTC.

The chain combines TRBV12-3 or TRBV12-4 with TRBJ1-1, with a weak D call TRBD1 (6 bases). The CDR3 loop spans 11 amino acids. V was clipped by 10 bases and J by 4 bases, with 10 bases between them. The CDR3 protein is CAIETGTEAFF. CDR3 sequence (DNA): TGTGCCATCGAGACAGGCACTGAAGCTTTCTTT.

The genes are TRBV7-9 and TRBJ2-7; 7 bases align to TRBD2. CDR1 and CDR2 (germline): SEHNR, FQNEAQ (reference sequence). The CDR3 extends over 14 amino acids. V lost 5 bases and J lost 5; bases outside the gene matches: 9. The CDR3 DNA is TGTGCCAGCAGCGCGGTCGGGGGGTGTAACGAGCAGTACTTC. This gives the protein CASSAVGGCNEQYF.

This clonotype was counted only a few times. This chain links TRBV6-5 with TRBJ2-5; 8 positions agree with TRBD1. The assigned J gene may be wrong: the sequence end matches TRBJ2-7 better. The CDR3 has 15 residues. Per germline, CDR1 MNHEY and CDR2 SVGAGI. The CDR3 nucleotides are TGTGCCAGCAGTTACTTCGTTGGGACAGGCTACGAGCAGTACTTC. Amino acids: CASSYFVGTGYEQYF.

The genes are TRBV7-6 and TRBJ1-2; 9 bases map to TRBD1. Germline-derived CDR1 and CDR2 are SGHVS and FNYEAQ. The ends lost 1 base at V and 7 bases at J; junction bases unmatched: 10. The CDR3 is 16 residues long. DNA of the CDR3: TGTGCCAGCAGCTTAGGGATCCAGGACAGGGGAGGTGGCTACACCTTC. It specifies CASSLGIQDRGGGYTF. The full variable domain, in which reference TRBV7-6 and TRBJ1-2 provide the parts outside the CDR3, is GAGVSQSPRYKVTKRGQDVALRCDPISGHVSLYWYRQALGQGPEFLTYFNYEAQQDKSGLPNDRFSAERPEGSISTLTIQRTEQRDSAMYRCASSLGIQDRGGGYTFGSGTRLTVV.

As DNA, the CDR3 is TGCGCCAGCAGCTTGGGACTAGCGGGGCCCACAGATACGCAGTATTTT. This sequence encodes CASSLGLAGPTDTQYF. The chain joins TRBV5-1 to TRBJ2-3; TRBD2 matches at 11 bases. V was clipped by 0 bases and J by 2 bases; unmatched bases: 2. The V gene's germline CDR1 is SGHRS and CDR2 YFSETQ. This CDR3 contains 16 residues.

The chain recombines TRBV28 with TRBJ2-3; D might be TRBD1 or TRBD2, each matching 6 bases. Trimming stripped 7 bases from V and 4 bases from J, with 12 bases between. Germline CDR1 is MDHEN and CDR2 is SYDVKM. The length of the CDR3 is 13 residues. CDR3 in DNA: TGTGCCAGCACGGCAGGGGAGGCAGATACGCAGTATTTT. This gives the protein CASTAGEADTQYF. The whole variable domain, filled in from reference TRBV28 and TRBJ2-3, reads DVKVTQSSRYLVKRTGEKVFLECVQDMDHENMFWYRQDPGLGLRLIYFSYDVKMKEKGDIPEGYSVSREKKERFSLILESASTNQTSMYLCASTAGEADTQYFGPGTRLTVL.